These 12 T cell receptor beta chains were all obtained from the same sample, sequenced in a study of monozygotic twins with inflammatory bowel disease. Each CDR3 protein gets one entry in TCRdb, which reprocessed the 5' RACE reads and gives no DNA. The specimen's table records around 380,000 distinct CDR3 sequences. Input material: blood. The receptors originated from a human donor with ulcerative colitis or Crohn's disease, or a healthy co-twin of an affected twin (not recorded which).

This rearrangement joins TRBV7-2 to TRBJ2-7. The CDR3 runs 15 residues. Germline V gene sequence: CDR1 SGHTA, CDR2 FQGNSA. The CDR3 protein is CASSMRLDGPYEQYF.

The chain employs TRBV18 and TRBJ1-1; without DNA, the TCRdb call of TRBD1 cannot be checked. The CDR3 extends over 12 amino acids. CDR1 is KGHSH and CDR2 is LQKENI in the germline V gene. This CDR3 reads CASSPQQGEAFF.

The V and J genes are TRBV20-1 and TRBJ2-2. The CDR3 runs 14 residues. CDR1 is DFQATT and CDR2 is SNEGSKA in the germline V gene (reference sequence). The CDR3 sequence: CSARSGSNTGELFF.

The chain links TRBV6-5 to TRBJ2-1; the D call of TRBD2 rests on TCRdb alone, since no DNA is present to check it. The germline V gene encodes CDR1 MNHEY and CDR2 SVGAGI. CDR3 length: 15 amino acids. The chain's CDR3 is CASSYAAGVANEQFF.

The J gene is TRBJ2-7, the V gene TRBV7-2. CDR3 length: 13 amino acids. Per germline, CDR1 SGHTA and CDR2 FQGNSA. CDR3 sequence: CASSASGRGEQYF.

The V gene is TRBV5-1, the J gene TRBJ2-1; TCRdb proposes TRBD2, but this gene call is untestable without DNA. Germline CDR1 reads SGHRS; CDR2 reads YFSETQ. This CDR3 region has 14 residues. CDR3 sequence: CASSLEGRYNEQFF.

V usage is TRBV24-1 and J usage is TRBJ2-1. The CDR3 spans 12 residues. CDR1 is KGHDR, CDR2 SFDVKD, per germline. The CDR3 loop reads CATSDELDEQFF.

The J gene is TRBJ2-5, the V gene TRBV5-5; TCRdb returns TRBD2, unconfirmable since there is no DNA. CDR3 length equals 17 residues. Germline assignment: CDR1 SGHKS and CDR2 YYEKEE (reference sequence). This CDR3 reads CASSLARAGGLQETQYF.

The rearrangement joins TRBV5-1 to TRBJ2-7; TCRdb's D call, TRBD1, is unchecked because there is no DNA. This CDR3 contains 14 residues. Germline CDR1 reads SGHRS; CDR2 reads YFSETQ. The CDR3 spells CASSIQGEAYEQYF.

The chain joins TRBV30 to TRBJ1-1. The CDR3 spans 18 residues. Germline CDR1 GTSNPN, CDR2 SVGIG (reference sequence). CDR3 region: CAWSRARKPVLMNTEAFF.

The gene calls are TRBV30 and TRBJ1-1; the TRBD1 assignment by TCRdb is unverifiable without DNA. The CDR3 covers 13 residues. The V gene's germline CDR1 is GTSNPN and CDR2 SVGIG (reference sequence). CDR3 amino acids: CAWIGQLNTEAFF.

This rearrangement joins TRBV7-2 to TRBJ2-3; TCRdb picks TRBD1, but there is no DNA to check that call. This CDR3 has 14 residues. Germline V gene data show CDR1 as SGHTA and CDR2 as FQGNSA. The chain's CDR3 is CASSFRDRTDTQYF.